Each of the 23 T cell receptor beta chains below was sequenced from the same sample in a study of cytomegalovirus exposure and HLA in healthy donors. The primer mix had 60 Vbeta and 13 Jbeta primers. The protocol was immunoSEQ multiplex PCR, while the TCRdb copy is restricted to in-frame clones and leaves out a portion. The sample lists 75,000 to 90,000 clones; 75% to 80% were seen once. Source material: PBMCs. Receptor source: a man aged 40-50 years in good health and CMV-seronegative.

The chain employs TRBV29-1 and TRBJ2-5; 13 bases are a match to TRBD2. J was trimmed by 5 bases and V by 6 bases; bases with no gene match: 6. Per the germline V gene, CDR1 is SQVTM and CDR2 is ANQGSEA. CDR3 size: 14 residues. The DNA for the CDR3 is TGCAGCGTAGTGGGACTAGCGGGGAGGGAGACCCAGTACTTC. This gives the protein CSVVGLAGRETQYF. Variable domain in full (rest from reference TRBV29-1 and TRBJ2-5): SAVISQKPSRDICQRGTSLTIQCQVDSQVTMMFWYRQQPGQSLTLIATANQGSEATYESGFVIDKFPISRPNLTFSTLTVSNMSPEDSSIYLCSVVGLAGRETQYFGPGTRLLVL.

J is TRBJ1-1 and V is TRBV5-6; perhaps TRBD1 as D (6 bases). The CDR3 loop spans 13 amino acids. CDR1 and CDR2 from the germline V gene are SGHDT and YYEEEE. V lost 4 bases and J lost 5, with 12 bases in between. CDR3 nucleotides: TGTGCCAGCAGCCCCACAGGGAGAACTGAAGCTTTCTTT. Amino acids: CASSPTGRTEAFF.

V gene TRBV30 combines with J gene TRBJ1-1, with TRBD1 as a possible D gene (5 bases). This CDR3 spans 15 amino acids. The V gene's germline CDR1 is GTSNPN and CDR2 SVGIG (reference sequence). Between the trimmed V and J ends, which lost 3 bases and 0 bases, there was a span of 14 bases. The CDR3 DNA sequence: TGTGCCTGGAGGGATTACGGGGGGTTGAACACTGAAGCTTTCTTT. As protein: CAWRDYGGLNTEAFF.

The V gene is TRBV7-2, the J gene TRBJ2-3; D gene ambiguous. CDR1 is SGHTA and CDR2 is FQGNSA in the germline V gene. V was clipped by 4 bases and J by 6 bases, with 14 bases between them. The CDR3 runs 14 residues. The CDR3 DNA follows: TGTGCCAGCAGCTCCAGAGCGATTCAGGATACGCAGTATTTT. Its translation: CASSSRAIQDTQYF.

The V gene is TRBV9, the J gene TRBJ2-3; the match to TRBD2 covers 11 bases. V lost 6 bases to trimming and J lost 9 bases; unmatched junction nucleotides: 9. Germline CDR1 is SGDLS and CDR2 is YYNGEE. This CDR3 has 14 amino acids. CDR3 loop: CASTTGTSGNTQYF. Written as DNA, the CDR3 is TGTGCCAGCACCACCGGGACTAGCGGCAACACGCAGTATTTT.

The chain employs TRBV28 and TRBJ1-5; 9 positions match TRBD1. The CDR3 has 16 amino acids. Losses at the gene ends were 2 bases for V and 2 bases for J; bases not matched to a gene: 4. CDR1 and CDR2 from the germline V gene are MDHEN and SYDVKM. The CDR3 protein is CASSLPTGGGNQPQHF. The CDR3 DNA reads as TGTGCCAGCAGTTTACCGACAGGGGGTGGCAATCAGCCCCAGCATTTT.

The rearrangement links TRBV5-1 to TRBJ2-1; the match to TRBD2 covers 8 bases. V shed 0 bases and J 7 bases; nucleotides not matched to a gene: 6. The CDR3 spans 15 residues. Germline CDR1 reads SGHRS; CDR2 reads YFSETQ. CDR3: CASSLEGTRVNEQFF. The CDR3 nucleotides are TGCGCCAGCAGCTTGGAAGGGACTAGGGTTAATGAGCAGTTCTTC.

J is TRBJ2-2 and V is TRBV9, with 7 nucleotides matching TRBD1. This CDR3 spans 13 amino acids. Germline V CDR1 and CDR2: SGDLS, YYNGEE. After removal of 4 bases from V and 6 bases from J, the junction contained 3 bases not matched to a gene. The chain's CDR3 is CASSYRGPGELFF. DNA of the CDR3: TGTGCCAGCAGCTACAGGGGTCCCGGGGAGCTGTTTTTT. The full variable domain, completed using reference TRBV9 and TRBJ2-2, is DSGVTQTPKHLITATGQRVTLRCSPRSGDLSVYWYQQSLDQGLQFLIQYYNGEERAKGNILERFSAQQFPDLHSELNLSSLELGDSALYFCASSYRGPGELFFGEGSRLTVL.

This clone was seen a few times. The gene calls are TRBV9 and TRBJ2-7; tentatively, D is TRBD1 (6 bases). V lost 4 bases to trimming and J lost 4 bases, with 18 bases between them. Germline V gene sequence: CDR1 SGDLS, CDR2 YYNGEE. This CDR3 contains 15 residues. The CDR3 nucleotides are TGTGCCAGCAGCCCCCTAGAACAGGGCTTGTACGAGCAGTACTTC. The encoded protein is CASSPLEQGLYEQYF.

The chain has TRBV6-6 and TRBJ1-5; D may be TRBD1 (5 bases). The CDR3 is 13 amino acids. V lost 8 bases to trimming and J lost 10 bases, with 18 bases between them. The V gene's germline CDR1 is MNHNY and CDR2 SVGAGI (reference sequence). The DNA for the CDR3 is TGTGCCAGCCGGGGGGAAGTTCTGACTCCCCAGCATTTT. Encoded protein: CASRGEVLTPQHF.

The chain uses TRBV27 and TRBJ2-1; 7 nucleotides line up with TRBD2. V trimming: 8 bases; J trimming: 2 bases; junction bases outside the gene matches: 6. The length of the CDR3 is 14 residues. CDR1 MNHEY and CDR2 SMNVEV come from the germline V gene (reference sequence). CDR3 DNA: TGTGCCAGCGCCGGACTAGGGCCCTACAATGAGCAGTTCTTC. This sequence encodes CASAGLGPYNEQFF.

The V call is TRBV7-2, the J call TRBJ2-1, with D unresolved. Deletions cut 4 bases from V and 1 base from J, with 11 bases between. Germline V lookup: CDR1 SGHTA, CDR2 FQGNSA. The CDR3 sequence is 15 residues long. This CDR3 is CASSSPDISYNEQFF. The CDR3 coding sequence is TGTGCCAGCAGCTCGCCTGACATTTCCTACAATGAGCAGTTCTTC.

This clone was seen more than once but under ten times. The DNA for the CDR3 is TGTGCCAGCAGTTCTAACTACGAGCAGTACTTC. This gives the protein CASSSNYEQYF. The V gene is TRBV28, the J gene TRBJ2-7; D call uncertain. Trimming pared 4 bases from V and 3 bases from J, leaving 4 bases between. CDR1 and CDR2 (germline): MDHEN, SYDVKM. CDR3 length: 11 amino acids.

The chain carries TRBV5-1 and TRBJ1-4; 9 nucleotides align to TRBD1. This CDR3 spans 16 amino acids. With 2 bases clipped from V and 8 bases from J, the junction kept 10 bases outside the gene matches. CDR1 is SGHRS, CDR2 YFSETQ, per germline. The CDR3 region is CASSLAPRQGEEKLFF. CDR3 sequence (DNA): TGCGCCAGCAGCTTAGCACCCCGACAGGGGGAAGAAAAACTGTTTTTT.

Comments on this clone: At one of its ends the junction is not consistent with the germline gene, which may arise from a read error. The genes are TRBV5-4 and TRBJ2-3, with a tentative D call TRBD1 (6 bases). Looked up from germline, CDR1 is SGHNT and CDR2 is YYREEE (reference sequence). The CDR3 sequence is 16 residues long. The CDR3 is CASSLRPGASTDMQYF. DNA of the CDR3: TGTGCCAGCAGCTTGCGGCCAGGGGCCTCCACAGATATGCAGTATTTT.

The chain's CDR3 is CASSQLLTHEQYF. In nucleotides, the CDR3 is TGTGCCAGCAGCCAATTACTTACGCACGAGCAGTACTTC. The chain carries TRBV4-2 and TRBJ2-7; D remains ambiguous. V was clipped by 2 bases and J by 5 bases, with 10 bases between them. Germline CDR1 and CDR2: LGHNA and YNFKEQ. CDR3 length: 13 amino acids.

The chain employs TRBV2 and TRBJ2-3, with TRBD2 identical over 9 bases. V trimming: 6 bases; J trimming: 5 bases; junction bases outside the gene matches: 6. The CDR3 sequence is 14 residues long. Germline CDR1 SNHLY, CDR2 FYNNEI. CDR3 region: CASRIAGDGDTQYF. The CDR3 DNA reads as TGTGCCAGCAGAATAGCGGGAGACGGAGATACGCAGTATTTT.

V is TRBV7-2 and J is TRBJ2-1, with TRBD1 matching 8 bases. The V gene end was trimmed by 5 bases and the J gene end by 7 bases; junction bases not matched to a gene: 7. The CDR3 totals 14 residues. The germline CDR1 and CDR2 sequences are SGHTA and FQGNSA. CDR3 nucleotides: TGTGCCAGCAGCCCAAGCAGGGGGCGGAATGAGCAGTTCTTC. This encodes CASSPSRGRNEQFF. Based on the CDR3 plus reference TRBV7-2 and TRBJ2-1, the full variable domain is GAGVSQSPSNKVTEKGKDVELRCDPISGHTALYWYRQSLGQGLEFLIYFQGNSAPDKSGLPSDRFSAERTGGSVSTLTIQRTQQEDSAVYLCASSPSRGRNEQFFGPGTRLTVL.

By proportion, this clone is medium-sized (0.01 to 0.1%). The rearrangement uses TRBV6-4 and TRBJ1-1; the D is unclear. V shed 2 bases and J shed 2 bases, with 9 bases lying between them. The CDR3 is 14 amino acids. The germline gives CDR1 MRHNA, CDR2 SNTAGT. DNA for the CDR3: TGTGCCAGCAGTGACACAGACAAAAACACTGAAGCTTTCTTT. Translation: CASSDTDKNTEAFF.

CDR3: CASSLWGGNEQYF. The CDR3 nucleotides are TGTGCCAGCAGTCTTTGGGGGGGCAACGAGCAGTACTTC. The genes are TRBV6-1 and TRBJ2-7; weak D call: TRBD2 (7 bases). This CDR3 spans 13 amino acids. The germline gives CDR1 MNHNS, CDR2 SASEGT. With 5 bases removed from V and 5 bases from J, the gap between germline ends came to 13 bases.

The J gene is TRBJ1-5, the V gene TRBV7-9; 7 nucleotides agree with TRBD1. V lost 5 bases and J lost 2; bases outside the gene matches: 0. This CDR3 spans 13 amino acids. Germline-derived CDR1 and CDR2 are SEHNR and FQNEAQ (reference sequence). The CDR3: CASSGTGNQPQHF. CDR3 sequence (DNA): TGTGCCAGCAGCGGGACAGGCAATCAGCCCCAGCATTTT. Supplemented by reference TRBV7-9 and TRBJ1-5, the full variable domain reads DTGVSQNPRHKITKRGQNVTFRCDPISEHNRLYWYRQTLGQGPEFLTYFQNEAQLEKSRLLSDRFSAERPKGSFSTLEIQRTEQGDSAMYLCASSGTGNQPQHFGDGTRLSIL.

This clone was observed once. The gene calls are TRBV7-2 and TRBJ1-3; D unclear. V gave up 0 bases and J gave up 3 bases, with 12 bases separating them. The germline CDR1 and CDR2 sequences are SGHTA and FQGNSA. The CDR3 spans 16 residues. For the CDR3, the DNA is TGTGCCAGCAGCTTAGCGGAGGTCCCGATTGGAAACACCATATATTTT. Translated: CASSLAEVPIGNTIYF. Looking up the rest from reference TRBV7-2 and TRBJ1-3 gives the full variable domain: GAGVSQSPSNKVTEKGKDVELRCDPISGHTALYWYRQSLGQGLEFLIYFQGNSAPDKSGLPSDRFSAERTGGSVSTLTIQRTQQEDSAVYLCASSLAEVPIGNTIYFGEGSWLTVV.

V gene TRBV2 combines with J gene TRBJ2-7; 13 bases are shared with TRBD2. The V and J ends lost 10 bases and 4 bases, in that order; junction bases with no gene match: 7. From germline, CDR1 is SNHLY and CDR2 FYNNEI. The CDR3 is 14 amino acids. For the CDR3, the DNA is TGTGCCATAGGACTAGCGGGAGAGTCGTACGAGCAGTACTTC. Amino acid sequence: CAIGLAGESYEQYF. Variable domain in full (rest from reference TRBV2 and TRBJ2-7): EPEVTQTPSHQVTQMGQEVILRCVPISNHLYFYWYRQILGQKVEFLVSFYNNEISEKSEIFDDQFSVERPDGSNFTLKIRSTKLEDSAMYFCAIGLAGESYEQYFGPGTRLTVT.